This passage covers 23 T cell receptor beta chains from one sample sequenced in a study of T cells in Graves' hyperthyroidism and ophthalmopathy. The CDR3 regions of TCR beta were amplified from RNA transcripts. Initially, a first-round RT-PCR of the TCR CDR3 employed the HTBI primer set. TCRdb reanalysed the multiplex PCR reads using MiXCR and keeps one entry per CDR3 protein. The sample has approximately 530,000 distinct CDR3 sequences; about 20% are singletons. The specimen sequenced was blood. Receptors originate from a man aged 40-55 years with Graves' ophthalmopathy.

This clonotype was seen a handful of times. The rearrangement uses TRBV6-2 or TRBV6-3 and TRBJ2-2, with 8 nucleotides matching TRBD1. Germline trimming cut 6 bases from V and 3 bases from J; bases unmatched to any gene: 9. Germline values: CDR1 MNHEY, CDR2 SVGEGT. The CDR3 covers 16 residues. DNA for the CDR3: TGTGCCAGCAGACGTGGACAGGGAAGATACACCGGGGAGCTGTTTTTT. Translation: CASRRGQGRYTGELFF.

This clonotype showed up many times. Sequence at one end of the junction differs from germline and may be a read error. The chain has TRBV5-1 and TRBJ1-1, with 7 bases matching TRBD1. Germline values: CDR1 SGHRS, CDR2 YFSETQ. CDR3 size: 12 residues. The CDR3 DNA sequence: TGTGCCAGCAGCCTACAGGGGACTGAAGCTTTCTTT. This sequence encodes CASSLQGTEAFF.

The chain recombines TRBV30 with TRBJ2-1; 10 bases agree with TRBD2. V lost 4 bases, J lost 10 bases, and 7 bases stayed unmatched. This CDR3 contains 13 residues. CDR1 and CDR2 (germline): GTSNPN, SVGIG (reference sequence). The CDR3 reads CAWISGGAREQFF. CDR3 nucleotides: TGTGCCTGGATCAGCGGGGGGGCCAGAGAGCAGTTCTTC.

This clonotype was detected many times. The CDR3: CASSPSQGGTYNEQFF. The CDR3 nucleotides are TGTGCCAGCAGCCCGTCCCAGGGGGGGACCTACAATGAGCAGTTCTTC. This sequence joins TRBV7-3 and TRBJ2-1; tentatively, D is TRBD1 or TRBD2 (7 bases each). V lost 5 bases and J lost 2, with 16 bases in between. The CDR3 is 16 amino acids. CDR1 SGHTA and CDR2 FQGTGA come from the germline V gene.

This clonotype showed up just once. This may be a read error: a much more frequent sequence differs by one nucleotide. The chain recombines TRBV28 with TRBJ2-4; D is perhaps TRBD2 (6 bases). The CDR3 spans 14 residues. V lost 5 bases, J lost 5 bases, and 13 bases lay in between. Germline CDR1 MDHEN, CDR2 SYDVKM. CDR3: CASSPGVRENIQYF. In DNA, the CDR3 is TGTGCCAGCAGTCCGGGGGTCAGGGAAAACATTCAGTACTTC. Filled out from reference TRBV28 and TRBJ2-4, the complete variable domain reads DVKVTQSSRYLVKRTGEKVFLECVQDMDHENMFWYRQDPGLGLRLIYFSYDVKMKEKGDIPEGYSVSREKKERFSLILESASTNQTSMYLCASSPGVRENIQYFGAGTRLSVL.

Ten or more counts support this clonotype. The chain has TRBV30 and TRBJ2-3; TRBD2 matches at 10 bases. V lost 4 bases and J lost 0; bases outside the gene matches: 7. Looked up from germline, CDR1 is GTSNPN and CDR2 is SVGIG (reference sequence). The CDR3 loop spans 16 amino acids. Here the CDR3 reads CAWTSGSSLSTDTQYF. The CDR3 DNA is TGTGCCTGGACTAGCGGGAGCAGCCTTAGCACAGATACGCAGTATTTT.

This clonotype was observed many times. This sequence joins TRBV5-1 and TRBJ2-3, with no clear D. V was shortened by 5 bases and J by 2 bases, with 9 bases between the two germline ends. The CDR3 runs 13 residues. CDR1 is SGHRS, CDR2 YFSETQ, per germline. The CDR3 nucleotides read TGCGCCAGCAGTCGACGCCACACAGATACGCAGTATTTT. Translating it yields CASSRRHTDTQYF.

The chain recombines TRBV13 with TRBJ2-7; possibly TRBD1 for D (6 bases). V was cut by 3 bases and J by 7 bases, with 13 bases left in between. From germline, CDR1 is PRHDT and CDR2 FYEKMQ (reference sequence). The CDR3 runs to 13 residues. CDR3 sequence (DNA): TGTGCCAGCAGCTTCACAGGGACGGGGGAGCAGTACTTC. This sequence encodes CASSFTGTGEQYF.

The DNA of the CDR3 is TGTGCCAGCAGCGTAGAGGGCGGGAGGGCCTACGAGCAGTACTTC. Translating it yields CASSVEGGRAYEQYF. The chain recombines TRBV9 with TRBJ2-7; 9 bases map to TRBD2. V shed 0 bases, J shed 2 bases, and the junction held 3 bases outside the gene matches. This CDR3 is 15 amino acids long. Germline V gives CDR1 SGDLS, CDR2 YYNGEE.

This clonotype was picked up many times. CDR3 in DNA: TGTGCCAGTAGTATCGAAGGCGCCGGGGAGCTGTTTTTT. Residues: CASSIEGAGELFF. V usage is TRBV19 and J usage is TRBJ2-2; D is unclear. Deletions cut 3 bases from V and 6 bases from J, with 8 bases between. CDR3 length: 13 residues. Germline loops: CDR1 LNHDA, CDR2 SQIVND (reference sequence).

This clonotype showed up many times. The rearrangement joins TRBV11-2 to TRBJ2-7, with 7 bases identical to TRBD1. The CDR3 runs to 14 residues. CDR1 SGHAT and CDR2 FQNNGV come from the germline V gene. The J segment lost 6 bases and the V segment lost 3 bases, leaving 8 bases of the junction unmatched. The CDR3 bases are TGTGCCAGCAGCTTCGACAGGGCATATGGCGAGCAGTACTTC. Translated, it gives CASSFDRAYGEQYF.

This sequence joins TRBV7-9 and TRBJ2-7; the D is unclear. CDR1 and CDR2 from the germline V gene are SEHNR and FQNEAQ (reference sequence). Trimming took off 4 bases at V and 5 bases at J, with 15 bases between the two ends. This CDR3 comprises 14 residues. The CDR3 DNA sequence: TGTGCCAGCAGCTCCCAGAGGACCCTCAACGAGCAGTACTTC. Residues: CASSSQRTLNEQYF.

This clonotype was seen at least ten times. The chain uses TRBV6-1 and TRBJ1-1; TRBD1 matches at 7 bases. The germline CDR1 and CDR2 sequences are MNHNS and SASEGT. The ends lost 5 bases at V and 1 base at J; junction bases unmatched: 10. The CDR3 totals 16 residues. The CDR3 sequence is CASSSLTGWPNTEAFF. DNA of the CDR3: TGTGCCAGCAGTTCCCTGACAGGGTGGCCGAACACTGAAGCTTTCTTT.

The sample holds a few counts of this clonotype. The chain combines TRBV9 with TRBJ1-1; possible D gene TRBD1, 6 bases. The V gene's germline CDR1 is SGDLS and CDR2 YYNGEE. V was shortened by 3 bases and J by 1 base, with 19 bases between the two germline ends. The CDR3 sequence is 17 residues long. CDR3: CASSDGPGAVGNTEAFF. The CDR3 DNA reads TGTGCCAGCAGCGATGGGCCGGGGGCGGTGGGGAACACTGAAGCTTTCTTT.

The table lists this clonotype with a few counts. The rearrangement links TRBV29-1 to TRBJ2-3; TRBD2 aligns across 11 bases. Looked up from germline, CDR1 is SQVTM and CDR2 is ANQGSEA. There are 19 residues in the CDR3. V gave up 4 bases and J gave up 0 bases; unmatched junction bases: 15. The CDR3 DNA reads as TGCAGCGTTGGTAGCGGGAGGGCACTGCGGCTGACTAGCACAGATACGCAGTATTTT. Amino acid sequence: CSVGSGRALRLTSTDTQYF.

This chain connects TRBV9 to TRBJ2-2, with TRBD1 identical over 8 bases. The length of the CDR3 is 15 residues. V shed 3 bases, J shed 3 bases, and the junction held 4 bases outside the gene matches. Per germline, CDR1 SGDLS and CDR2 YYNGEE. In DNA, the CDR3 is TGTGCCAGCAGCGCAACAGGGGGGCACACCGGGGAGCTGTTTTTT. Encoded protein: CASSATGGHTGELFF.

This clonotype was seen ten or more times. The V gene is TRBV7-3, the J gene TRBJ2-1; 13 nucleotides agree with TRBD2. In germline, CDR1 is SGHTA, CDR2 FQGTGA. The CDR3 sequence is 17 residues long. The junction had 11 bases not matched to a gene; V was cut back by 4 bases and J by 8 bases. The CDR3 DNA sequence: TGTGCCAGCAGCTCCGGACTAGCGGGAGCGGGGGTCGATGAGCAGTTCTTC. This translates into CASSSGLAGAGVDEQFF.

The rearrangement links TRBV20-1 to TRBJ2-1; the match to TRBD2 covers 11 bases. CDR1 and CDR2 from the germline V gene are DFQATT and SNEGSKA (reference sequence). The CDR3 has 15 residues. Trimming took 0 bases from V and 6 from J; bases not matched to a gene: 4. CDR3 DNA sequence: TGCAGTGCTAGAGATAGCGGGAGGGCCGCCAATGAGCAGTTCTTC. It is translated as CSARDSGRAANEQFF.

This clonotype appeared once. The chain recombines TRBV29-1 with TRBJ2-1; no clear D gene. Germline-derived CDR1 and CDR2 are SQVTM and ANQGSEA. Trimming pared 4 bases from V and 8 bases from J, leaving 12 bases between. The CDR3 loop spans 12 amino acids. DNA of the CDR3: TGCAGCGTTGGGCCTCTAACCTATGAGCAGTTCTTC. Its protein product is CSVGPLTYEQFF.

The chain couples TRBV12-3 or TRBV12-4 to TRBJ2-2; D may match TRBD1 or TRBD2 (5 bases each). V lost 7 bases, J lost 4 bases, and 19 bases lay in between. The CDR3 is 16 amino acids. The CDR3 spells CASNSGTTPGTGELFF. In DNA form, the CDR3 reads TGTGCCAGCAATTCCGGGACCACCCCGGGCACCGGGGAGCTGTTTTTT.

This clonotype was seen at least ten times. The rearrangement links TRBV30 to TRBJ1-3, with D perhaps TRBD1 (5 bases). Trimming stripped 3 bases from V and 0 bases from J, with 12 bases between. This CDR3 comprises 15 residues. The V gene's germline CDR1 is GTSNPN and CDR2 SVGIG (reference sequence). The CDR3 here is CAWSGAGPSGNTIYF. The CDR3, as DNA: TGTGCCTGGAGCGGGGCGGGGCCCTCTGGAAACACCATATATTTT.

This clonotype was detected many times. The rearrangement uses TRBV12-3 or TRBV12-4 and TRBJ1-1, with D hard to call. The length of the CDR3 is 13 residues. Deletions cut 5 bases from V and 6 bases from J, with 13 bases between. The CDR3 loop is CASSRRSIPEAFF. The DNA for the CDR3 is TGTGCCAGCAGTCGCAGATCGATCCCTGAAGCTTTCTTT.

CDR3 in amino acids: CASSLVGGRITYEQYF. DNA of the CDR3: TGCGCCAGCAGCTTAGTAGGCGGGAGAATAACCTACGAGCAGTACTTC. The chain links TRBV5-1 to TRBJ2-7; 7 nucleotides line up with TRBD2. CDR1 and CDR2 (germline): SGHRS, YFSETQ. J gave up 2 bases and V 2 bases, and 10 bases lay outside the gene matches. This CDR3 region has 16 residues.